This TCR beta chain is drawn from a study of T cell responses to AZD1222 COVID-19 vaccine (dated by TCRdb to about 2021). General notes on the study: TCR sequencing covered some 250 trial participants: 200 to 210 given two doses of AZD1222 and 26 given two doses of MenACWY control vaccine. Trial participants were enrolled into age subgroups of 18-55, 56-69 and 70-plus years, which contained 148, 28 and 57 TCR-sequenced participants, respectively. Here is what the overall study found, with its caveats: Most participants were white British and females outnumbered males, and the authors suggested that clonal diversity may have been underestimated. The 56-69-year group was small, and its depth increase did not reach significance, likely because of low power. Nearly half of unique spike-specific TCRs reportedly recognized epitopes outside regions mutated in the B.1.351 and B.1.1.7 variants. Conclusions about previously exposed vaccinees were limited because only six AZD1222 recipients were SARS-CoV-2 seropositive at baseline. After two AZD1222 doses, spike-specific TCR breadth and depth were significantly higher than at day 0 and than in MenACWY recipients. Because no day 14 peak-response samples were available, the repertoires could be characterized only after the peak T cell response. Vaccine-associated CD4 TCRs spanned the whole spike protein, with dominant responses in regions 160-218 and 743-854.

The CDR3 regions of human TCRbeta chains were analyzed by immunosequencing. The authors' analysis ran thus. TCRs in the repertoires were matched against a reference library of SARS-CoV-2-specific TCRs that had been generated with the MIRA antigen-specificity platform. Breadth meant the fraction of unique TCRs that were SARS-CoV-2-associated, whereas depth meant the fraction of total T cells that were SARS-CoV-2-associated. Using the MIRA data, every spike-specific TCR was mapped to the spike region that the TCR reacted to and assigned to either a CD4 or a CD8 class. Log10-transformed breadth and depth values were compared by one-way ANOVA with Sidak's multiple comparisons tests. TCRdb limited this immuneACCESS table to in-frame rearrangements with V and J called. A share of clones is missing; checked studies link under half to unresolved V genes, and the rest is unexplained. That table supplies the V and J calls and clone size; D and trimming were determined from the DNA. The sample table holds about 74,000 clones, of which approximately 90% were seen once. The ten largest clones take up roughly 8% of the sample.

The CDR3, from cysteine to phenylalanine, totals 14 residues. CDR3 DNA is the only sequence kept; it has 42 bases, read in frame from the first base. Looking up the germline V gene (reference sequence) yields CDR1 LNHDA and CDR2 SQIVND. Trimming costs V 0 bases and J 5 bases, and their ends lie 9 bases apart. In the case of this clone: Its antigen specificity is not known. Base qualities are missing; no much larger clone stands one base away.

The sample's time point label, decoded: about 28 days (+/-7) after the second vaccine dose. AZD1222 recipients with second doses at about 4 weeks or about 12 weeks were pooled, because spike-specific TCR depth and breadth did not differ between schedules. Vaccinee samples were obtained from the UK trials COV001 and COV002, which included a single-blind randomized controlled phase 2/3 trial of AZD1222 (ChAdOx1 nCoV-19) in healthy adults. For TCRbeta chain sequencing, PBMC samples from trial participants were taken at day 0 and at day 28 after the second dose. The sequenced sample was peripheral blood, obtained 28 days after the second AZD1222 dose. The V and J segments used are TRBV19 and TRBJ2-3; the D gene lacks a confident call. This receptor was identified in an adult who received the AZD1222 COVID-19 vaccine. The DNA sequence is TGTGCCAGTAGTATAGACGACACCCTAGATACGCAGTATTTT. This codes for CASSIDDTLDTQYF.